The clone carrying this TCR beta chain was seen repeatedly, ten times or more. What it binds is not known. TCRdb re-called the 5' RACE reads through MiXCR, storing one row per CDR3 protein. The sample lists about 500,000 distinct CDR3 sequences; roughly 5.2% were seen once. These data are taken from a study of CD8 T cells in ankylosing spondylitis. Notes on the study in general: The study identified a TCR beta motif of about eight highly homologous variants that appeared characteristic of ankylosing spondylitis blood.

Looked up from germline, CDR1 is MGHRA and CDR2 is YSYEKL. The junction had 0 bases not matched to a gene; V was cut back by 9 bases and J by 5 bases. The CDR3 runs to 12 residues. This chain joins TRBV4-1 and TRBJ2-1; TRBD2 matches at 11 bases. The TCR was taken from a male donor with ankylosing spondylitis. The source material was blood, either unsorted or a sorted T cell fraction (not recorded which). CDR3 DNA sequence: TGCGCCAGTAGCGGGAGGGACAATGAGCAGTTCTTC. Its translation: CASSGRDNEQFF.